This TCR beta chain stems from a study of CD8+CD57+ T cells in acquired aplastic anemia. A remark on this clonotype: Its antigen is unidentified.

Study-level results: Patients showed no significant difference from controls in CD8+ Simpson's diversity. A set of twenty-nine CD8+ CDR3 sequences was shared between patients and controls, and these sequences appeared highly expressed in patients.

Germline assignment: CDR1 KGHDR and CDR2 SFDVKD. Trimming shortened V by 8 bases and J by 7 bases, and 11 bases separated the two germline ends. This CDR3 comprises 12 residues. Whoever was chosen for sequencing had shown CD8+CD57+ cell expansion by flow cytometry. With no exception, the patients had severe acquired aplastic anemia. For CDR3 and TCR beta VDJ profiling, genomic DNA was the template used. TCRdb itself ran the reads through MiXCR, one entry per CDR3 protein. Of 90,000 to 150,000 distinct CDR3 sequences listed, 45% to 60% are singletons. This receptor was identified in a human donor with aplastic anemia. This rearrangement joins TRBV24-1 to TRBJ2-1; no clear D. Specimen: sorted CD4+, CD8+, or CD8+CD57+ T cells (not recorded which) from PBMCs. The CDR3: CATNPGGNEQFF. DNA for the CDR3: TGTGCCACCAACCCGGGTGGGAATGAGCAGTTCTTC.